This entry concerns a single TCR beta chain. The source of the sample is a study of blood T cell repertoires in COVID-19. The wider study: The origin of the acute and convalescent COVID-19 samples was the United States, Italy and Spain. Sources were T cells, B-cell-depleted T cells, or PBMCs; the material itself was cDNA or gDNA.

From germline, CDR1 is SNHLY and CDR2 FYNNEI. The CDR3 is 13 amino acids. V was cut by 5 bases and J by 1 base, with 8 bases left in between. In the original workflow: Reference gene primers were amplified, and this amplification served to estimate nucleated cell counts. Clones were sequenced by immunoSEQ multiplex PCR, and TCRdb holds only the in-frame ones, with some missing. The V and J calls and clone size were taken over from that table, and D and trimming were inferred from the DNA. The data contain 200,000 or so clones, over 75% of them singletons. Sequences were obtained from peripheral blood. This chain connects TRBV2 to TRBJ1-1; D possibly corresponds to TRBD1 (6 bases). This clonotype originated in a man of 80 years or more with acute or convalescent COVID-19. The CDR3 sequence: CASSKDRNTEAFF. As DNA, the CDR3 is TGTGCCAGCAGTAAGGACAGGAACACTGAAGCTTTCTTT.